This is a list of T cell receptor beta chains from one sample in a study of beta chain features in type 1 diabetes. Generated by immunoSEQ multiplex PCR, the TCRdb table keeps only in-frame clones and is missing some. The data contain about 240,000 clones, about 30% of them singletons. Sequencing used central memory CD4+ T cells from blood. These receptors all stem from a man between 25 and 39 years old in good health. Each CDR3 is given with its conserved first and last residue. Each record gives: V gene, clone size, D gene, J gene, CDR3 DNA, CDR3 protein. The D gene is left open where the match is weak. Size tells how often a clone was seen (once, few, many) or the class of an expanded clone, and some rows leave it out.

v_call: TRBV29-1; clone_size: once; d_call: .; j_call: TRBJ2-4; cdr3_nt: TGCAGCGTAGAACCTGTAAGTCTAGCCAAAAACATTCAGTACTTC; cdr3_aa: CSVEPVSLAKNIQYF
v_call: TRBV29-1; clone_size: many; d_call: .; j_call: TRBJ2-1; cdr3_nt: TGCAGCGCGTCCGTTTCGAATGAGCAGTTCTTC; cdr3_aa: CSASVSNEQFF
v_call: TRBV29-1; clone_size: .; d_call: .; j_call: TRBJ1-1; cdr3_nt: TGCAGCGTTGAAGGGCGGGGCACTGAAGCTTTCTTT; cdr3_aa: CSVEGRGTEAFF
v_call: TRBV7-2; clone_size: .; d_call: .; j_call: TRBJ1-1; cdr3_nt: TGTGCCAGCAGCTCCCGACACCTGAACACTGAAGCTTTCTTT; cdr3_aa: CASSSRHLNTEAFF
v_call: TRBV14; clone_size: many; d_call: .; j_call: TRBJ2-5; cdr3_nt: TGTGCCAGCAGCCAAGCAGGACGGACCAACCAAGAGACCCAGTACTTC; cdr3_aa: CASSQAGRTNQETQYF
v_call: TRBV29-1; clone_size: few; d_call: .; j_call: TRBJ1-2; cdr3_nt: TGCAGCGTTGAAGATGGGCCCTATGGCTACACCTTC; cdr3_aa: CSVEDGPYGYTF
v_call: TRBV7-9; clone_size: .; d_call: TRBD1; j_call: TRBJ1-1; cdr3_nt: TGTGCCAGCAGCTCTCCGGGACAGGTGGAAGTGGTAGCTTTCTTT; cdr3_aa: CASSSPGQVEVVAFF
v_call: TRBV11-3; clone_size: .; d_call: TRBD1; j_call: TRBJ2-4; cdr3_nt: TGTGCCAGCAGCTTAGAGGGACAGGTCGGAGTTGCAGCCAAAAACATTCAGTACTTC; cdr3_aa: CASSLEGQVGVAAKNIQYF
v_call: TRBV2; clone_size: few; d_call: .; j_call: TRBJ1-5; cdr3_nt: TGTGCCAGCAGTGCAGGGCGCAATCAGCCCCAGCATTTT; cdr3_aa: CASSAGRNQPQHF
v_call: TRBV29-1; clone_size: .; d_call: TRBD2; j_call: TRBJ2-5; cdr3_nt: TGCAGCGTCATTACCCGTGGACTAGCGGGAAATCTCCAAGAGACCCAGTACTTC; cdr3_aa: CSVITRGLAGNLQETQYF
v_call: TRBV29-1; clone_size: few; d_call: TRBD1; j_call: TRBJ2-1; cdr3_nt: TGCAGCGGCGTCGGACAGGTTGCCAATTACGATTACAATGAGCAGTTCTTC; cdr3_aa: CSGVGQVANYDYNEQFF
v_call: TRBV28; clone_size: few; d_call: .; j_call: TRBJ2-1; cdr3_nt: TGTGCCAGCAGTTCGAGCTCCTACAATGAGCAGTTCTTC; cdr3_aa: CASSSSSYNEQFF
v_call: TRBV30; clone_size: .; d_call: .; j_call: TRBJ2-7; cdr3_nt: TGTGCCTGCCGCGGGGCGTTCTACGAGCAGTACTTC; cdr3_aa: CACRGAFYEQYF
v_call: TRBV30; clone_size: .; d_call: TRBD1; j_call: TRBJ1-1; cdr3_nt: TGTGCCTGGACCCCCAGGGGGGGGAACACTGAAGCTTTCTTT; cdr3_aa: CAWTPRGGNTEAFF
v_call: TRBV30; clone_size: .; d_call: .; j_call: TRBJ2-3; cdr3_nt: TGTACCTGGAGTGTCGACGGAGGGAGTACAGATACGCAGTATTTT; cdr3_aa: CTWSVDGGSTDTQYF
v_call: TRBV14; clone_size: .; d_call: .; j_call: TRBJ1-4; cdr3_nt: TGTGCCAGCAGCCAAGACCAGGGCAATAATGAAAAACTGTTTTTT; cdr3_aa: CASSQDQGNNEKLFF
v_call: TRBV29-1; clone_size: .; d_call: .; j_call: TRBJ2-3; cdr3_nt: TGCAGCGTTGGCGTCAGTGGCACAGATACGCAGTATTTT; cdr3_aa: CSVGVSGTDTQYF
v_call: TRBV19; clone_size: few; d_call: .; j_call: TRBJ2-5; cdr3_nt: TGTGCCAGTAGTAACGGACGGCGAGAGACCCAGTACTTC; cdr3_aa: CASSNGRRETQYF
v_call: TRBV5-4; clone_size: .; d_call: .; j_call: TRBJ2-1; cdr3_nt: TGTGCCGTCGCCCACAATGAGCAGTTCTTC; cdr3_aa: CAVAHNEQFF
v_call: TRBV29-1; clone_size: many; d_call: TRBD1; j_call: TRBJ1-1; cdr3_nt: TGCAGCGCCCAAAGACAGGGTGGGGCTTTCTTT; cdr3_aa: CSAQRQGGAFF
v_call: TRBV15; clone_size: .; d_call: .; j_call: TRBJ1-5; cdr3_nt: TGTGCCACCAGCAGAGATCGCCGGGAATATCAGCCCCAGCATTTT; cdr3_aa: CATSRDRREYQPQHF
v_call: TRBV28; clone_size: .; d_call: TRBD1; j_call: TRBJ2-7; cdr3_nt: TGTGCCAGCAGTCCTGACAGGGACGAGCAGTACTTC; cdr3_aa: CASSPDRDEQYF
v_call: TRBV2; clone_size: few; d_call: TRBD1; j_call: TRBJ2-7; cdr3_nt: TGTGCCAGCAGGGGACAGGGGAGAACCTACGAGCAGTACTTC; cdr3_aa: CASRGQGRTYEQYF
v_call: TRBV27; clone_size: .; d_call: .; j_call: TRBJ1-5; cdr3_nt: TGTGCCAGCAGTTTATTAGCGGGGGCTAATCAGCCCCAGCATTTT; cdr3_aa: CASSLLAGANQPQHF
v_call: TRBV5-6; clone_size: once; d_call: .; j_call: TRBJ2-7; cdr3_nt: TGTGCCAGCAGCTTCCCTCATACCTACGAGCAGTACTTC; cdr3_aa: CASSFPHTYEQYF
v_call: TRBV30; clone_size: .; d_call: TRBD1; j_call: TRBJ2-6; cdr3_nt: TGTGCCTGGAGTACTCCGGACAGGGGGCGCGATGGGGCCAACGTCCTGACTTTC; cdr3_aa: CAWSTPDRGRDGANVLTF
v_call: TRBV2; clone_size: .; d_call: .; j_call: TRBJ2-5; cdr3_nt: TGTGCCAGCAGTGAAGGGTGGGAGCAAGAGACCCAGTACTTC; cdr3_aa: CASSEGWEQETQYF
v_call: TRBV27; clone_size: .; d_call: .; j_call: TRBJ1-6; cdr3_nt: TGTGCCAGCAGTTTATATGGTTCACCCCTCCACTTT; cdr3_aa: CASSLYGSPLHF
v_call: TRBV28; clone_size: .; d_call: .; j_call: TRBJ2-3; cdr3_nt: TGTGCCCGCCTGAAGGCGTCAAACAATACGCAGTATTTT; cdr3_aa: CARLKASNNTQYF
v_call: TRBV2; clone_size: few; d_call: .; j_call: TRBJ2-2; cdr3_nt: TGTGCCAGCAGCAGGAGACTACCGTCTAACACCGGGGAGCTGTTTTTT; cdr3_aa: CASSRRLPSNTGELFF
v_call: TRBV4-3; clone_size: .; d_call: .; j_call: TRBJ2-5; cdr3_nt: TGCGCCAGCAGCCAAGAAGGGGGGATCGAGACCCAGTACTTC; cdr3_aa: CASSQEGGIETQYF
v_call: TRBV5-1; clone_size: few; d_call: TRBD1; j_call: TRBJ2-5; cdr3_nt: TGCGCCAGCAGCTCTGGGACAGGGCTGGAGACCCAGTACTTC; cdr3_aa: CASSSGTGLETQYF
v_call: TRBV30; clone_size: once; d_call: .; j_call: TRBJ2-2; cdr3_nt: TGTGCCTGGAGTGTACGGCGACTAGGGACCGGGGAGCTGTTTTTT; cdr3_aa: CAWSVRRLGTGELFF
v_call: TRBV15; clone_size: many; d_call: TRBD1; j_call: TRBJ1-5; cdr3_nt: TGTGCCACCAGCAGGGGACAGGGGATTCAGCCCCAGCATTTT; cdr3_aa: CATSRGQGIQPQHF
v_call: TRBV29-1; clone_size: few; d_call: .; j_call: TRBJ2-1; cdr3_nt: TGCAGCGTCCACCAGGAGGGGAGGTACAATGAGCAGTTCTTC; cdr3_aa: CSVHQEGRYNEQFF
v_call: TRBV19; clone_size: few; d_call: .; j_call: TRBJ2-2; cdr3_nt: TGTGCCAGTAGAGGGGGTTACACGAACACCGGGGAGCTGTTTTTT; cdr3_aa: CASRGGYTNTGELFF
v_call: TRBV2; clone_size: .; d_call: TRBD1; j_call: TRBJ2-7; cdr3_nt: TGTGCCAGCAGTGAAGGACAGGGGGTTATCGAGCAGTACTTC; cdr3_aa: CASSEGQGVIEQYF
v_call: TRBV5-4; clone_size: few; d_call: TRBD2; j_call: TRBJ2-7; cdr3_nt: TGTGCCAGCAGCCAAGGACTAGCGGGAGTCGAGCAGTACTTC; cdr3_aa: CASSQGLAGVEQYF
v_call: TRBV11-2; clone_size: .; d_call: .; j_call: TRBJ2-1; cdr3_nt: TGTGCCAGCAGCTTAGGCGGGCGGAGTGAGCAGTTCTTC; cdr3_aa: CASSLGGRSEQFF
v_call: TRBV10-3; clone_size: few; d_call: TRBD2; j_call: TRBJ2-1; cdr3_nt: TGTGCCATCAGTGAGGAGGCTAGCGGGACCAATGAGCAGTTCTTC; cdr3_aa: CAISEEASGTNEQFF
v_call: TRBV19; clone_size: .; d_call: .; j_call: TRBJ2-7; cdr3_nt: TGTGCCAGTAGTACGGACACCTACGAGCAGTACTTC; cdr3_aa: CASSTDTYEQYF
v_call: TRBV10-2; clone_size: few; d_call: .; j_call: TRBJ2-1; cdr3_nt: TGCGCCACAGACAGTTTTCGGGGTGAGCAGTTCTTC; cdr3_aa: CATDSFRGEQFF
v_call: TRBV28; clone_size: .; d_call: TRBD1; j_call: TRBJ1-2; cdr3_nt: TGTGCCAGCAGTTTAAGGGACAGGGGGCCAACCACCTTC; cdr3_aa: CASSLRDRGPTTF